This T cell receptor (beta chain) was profiled in a study of blood T cells in healthy people across ages. The V gene lost 0 bases and the J gene lost 7 bases, with 8 bases spanning the gap. Germline V gives CDR1 SGDLS, CDR2 YYNGEE. This CDR3 region has 14 residues. For the second PCR, which ran for roughly 7 to 11 cycles, a sample-barcoded 5' primer and a J-beta primer mix were used. TCRdb re-derived calls from the 5' RACE reads in MiXCR, one entry per CDR3 protein. The sample records 1.8 million or so distinct CDR3 sequences, about 39% being singletons. This chain joins TRBV9 and TRBJ1-6; perhaps TRBD1 as D (5 bases). This TCR derives from a human donor in good health. The sample consisted of blood. DNA for the CDR3: TGTGCCAGCAGCGTAGGGGGGGTCAATTCACCCCTCCACTTT. Its translation: CASSVGGVNSPLHF.